The rows below give T cell receptor beta chains drawn from one sample of a study of beta chain features in type 1 diabetes. Data came from immunoSEQ multiplex PCR; TCRdb stores just in-frame clones and leaves some out. The sample has about 220,000 clones, around 9.9% seen once. The specimen sequenced was central memory CD4+ T cells from blood. These receptors were obtained from a man younger than 35 in good health. Both conserved end residues are part of each CDR3. A D gene is named only where the DNA matches it firmly. Rows may omit the clone size; those that give it use once, few, many or a size class.

TRBJ2-5 TRBV29-1 NA many TGCAGCGTTGAGTATGGCCCGGAGACCCAGTACTTC CSVEYGPETQYF
TRBJ2-7 TRBV11-1 TRBD2 NA TGTGCCAGCAGCTTAGGGACTAGCGAAGAGCAGTACTTC CASSLGTSEEQYF
TRBJ2-1 TRBV5-4 NA NA TGTGCCAGCAGCCAAGATATCGCTAGCGAGAAGAATGAGCAGTTCTTC CASSQDIASEKNEQFF
TRBJ1-1 TRBV30 TRBD1 few TGTGCCTTCGAAACCGGACAGGCGGAAGCTTTCTTT CAFETGQAEAFF
TRBJ2-7 TRBV25-1 NA few TGTGCCAGCAGTGAACCCTCGCTGGGGCAGAACGAGCAGTACTTC CASSEPSLGQNEQYF
TRBJ2-1 TRBV9 TRBD2 many TGTGCCAGCAGCATAGCCGGGACTAGTATCCACAATGAGCAGTTCTTC CASSIAGTSIHNEQFF
TRBJ1-1 TRBV9 NA NA TGTGCCAGCAGCGCCTACGGGGCCACTGAAGCTTTCTTT CASSAYGATEAFF
TRBJ1-5 TRBV6-5 NA few TGTGCCAGCAGCCGATCTGTTAATCAGCCCCAGCATTTT CASSRSVNQPQHF
TRBJ1-4 TRBV29-1 NA many TGCAGCGTTGAAGATCCGGGACGGACTAATGAAAAACTGTTTTTT CSVEDPGRTNEKLFF
TRBJ2-7 TRBV19 NA NA TGTGCCAGTAGATACGGGAACGAGCAGTACTTC CASRYGNEQYF
TRBJ2-3 TRBV7-9 TRBD2 NA TGTGCCAGCAGCTCCTTCGGACTAGCCACAGATACGCAGTATTTT CASSSFGLATDTQYF
TRBJ1-1 TRBV28 NA NA TGTGCCAGCAGTTGGCCGGGTGGTTTGAACACTGAAGCTTTCTTT CASSWPGGLNTEAFF
TRBJ1-1 TRBV18 NA NA TGTGCCAGCTCAGCGGAGCTGAACACTGAAGCTTTCTTT CASSAELNTEAFF
TRBJ2-5 TRBV25-1 NA NA TGTGCCGTACAGGGTGCACTGGAGACCCAGTACTTC CAVQGALETQYF
TRBJ2-3 TRBV7-2 TRBD2 NA TGTGCCAGCAGTTTAGCGGGAGGGCCCCCAGATACGCAGTATTTT CASSLAGGPPDTQYF
TRBJ2-1 TRBV7-2 NA few TGTGCCAGCAGCTTAGTTTCGGCCCAAACCGAGCAGTTCTTC CASSLVSAQTEQFF
TRBJ2-5 TRBV11-2 NA NA TGTGCCAGCAGTTCAAGGGGACAAAAAGAGACCCAGTACTTC CASSSRGQKETQYF
TRBJ2-1 TRBV7-9 NA few TGTGCCAGCAGCCCCTCAAGGGCGGCCCCCTACAATGAGCAGTTCTTC CASSPSRAAPYNEQFF
TRBJ2-1 TRBV21-1 NA few TGTGCCAGCAGCAAAGGAGGTGACGGCAGGGAGGATGAGCAGTTCTTC CASSKGGDGREDEQFF
TRBJ2-1 TRBV7-2 NA NA TGTGCCAGCAGCTCCCCCACCCGGACAGTTGAGCAGTTCTTC CASSSPTRTVEQFF
TRBJ2-7 TRBV13 NA few TGTGCCAGCAGCCAAGGGTGGTCCTACGAGCAGTACTTC CASSQGWSYEQYF
TRBJ2-2 TRBV10-3 NA few TGTGCCATCAGCTCCGGGACGTCGAACACCGGGGAGCTGTTTTTT CAISSGTSNTGELFF
TRBJ2-7 TRBV11-1 NA many TGTGCCAGCAGCCACGGGGGCCGCGAGCAGTACTTC CASSHGGREQYF